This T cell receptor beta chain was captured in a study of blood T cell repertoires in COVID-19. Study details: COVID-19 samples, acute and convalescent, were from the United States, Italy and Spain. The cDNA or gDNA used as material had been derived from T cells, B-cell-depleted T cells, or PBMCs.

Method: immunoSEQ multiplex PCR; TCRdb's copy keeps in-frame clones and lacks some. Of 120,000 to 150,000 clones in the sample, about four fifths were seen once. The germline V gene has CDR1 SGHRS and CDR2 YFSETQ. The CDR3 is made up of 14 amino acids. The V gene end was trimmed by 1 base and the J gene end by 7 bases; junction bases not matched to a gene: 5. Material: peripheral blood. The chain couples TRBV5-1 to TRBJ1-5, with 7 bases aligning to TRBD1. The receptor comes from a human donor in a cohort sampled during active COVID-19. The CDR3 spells CASSLSAGGQPQHF. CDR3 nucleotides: TGCGCCAGCAGCTTGAGTGCAGGGGGGCAGCCCCAGCATTTT.